This T cell receptor beta chain emerged from a study of CD8+CD57+ T cells in acquired aplastic anemia. Across the whole study: Healthy-donor CD4+ cells averaged about 10 million reads.

Germline loops: CDR1 SEHNR, CDR2 FQNEAQ (reference sequence). The V gene lost 2 bases and the J gene lost 9 bases, with 10 bases spanning the gap. This CDR3 region has 12 residues. Genomic DNA constituted the template upon which TCR beta VDJ and CDR3 profiling was performed. TCRdb re-derived calls from the reads in MiXCR, one entry per CDR3 protein. This table has fewer than 200,000 distinct CDR3 sequences, 55% to 75% appearing once. In the case of this clonotype: Its antigen remains unidentified.

Study-level results: Researchers report that twenty-nine CD8+ CDR3 sequences appeared in both patients and controls. No significant patient-versus-control difference appeared in CD8+ Simpson's diversity.

This TCR derives from a human donor in good health. This chain uses TRBV7-9 with TRBJ1-1, with D tentatively TRBD1 (5 bases). Material: sorted CD4+, CD8+, or CD8+CD57+ T cells (not recorded which) from PBMCs. The DNA of the CDR3 is TGTGCCAGCAGCTTAACATCGGGACAAGCTTTCTTT. Encoded protein: CASSLTSGQAFF.